One and the same sample provided the 25 T cell receptor beta chains below, sequenced in a study of blood T cell repertoires in COVID-19. Using immunoSEQ multiplex PCR, the repertoire was profiled, and TCRdb retains in-frame clones only, with some absent. The sample yields approximately 240,000 clones, 87% seen once. The sequenced sample was peripheral blood. These receptors came from a woman in her late teens or twenties who had recovered from COVID-19.

The chain employs TRBV7-6 and TRBJ2-7; 9 nucleotides align to TRBD2. The CDR3 is made up of 16 amino acids. V was clipped by 1 base and J by 0 bases; unmatched bases: 4. Germline CDR1 reads SGHVS; CDR2 reads FNYEAQ. This CDR3 is CASSLGPREGSYEQYF. CDR3 sequence (DNA): TGTGCCAGCAGCTTAGGCCCGCGGGAGGGCTCCTACGAGCAGTACTTC.

This chain joins TRBV7-3 and TRBJ1-1; TRBD1 matches at 12 bases. Per the germline V gene, CDR1 is SGHTA and CDR2 is FQGTGA. The CDR3 length is 17 residues. The V segment lost 3 bases and the J segment 0 bases; nucleotides outside the gene matches: 5. The CDR3 protein is CASSFLGTGGMNTEAFF. DNA of the CDR3: TGTGCCAGCAGCTTTCTCGGGACAGGGGGCATGAACACTGAAGCTTTCTTT.

The chain combines TRBV30 with TRBJ1-4; D is ambiguous. In germline, CDR1 is GTSNPN, CDR2 SVGIG (reference sequence). V lost 5 bases, J lost 7 bases, and 17 bases lay in between. The CDR3 contains 14 residues. The CDR3 loop reads CAWGRTDLGEKLFF. CDR3 in DNA: TGTGCCTGGGGCCGGACTGACTTAGGTGAAAAACTGTTTTTT.

This chain joins TRBV25-1 and TRBJ1-1, with D unresolved. This CDR3 has 14 residues. Germline V gene data show CDR1 as MGHDK and CDR2 as SYGVNS. Trimming took 4 bases from V and 3 from J, leaving 12 bases between them. The CDR3 region is CASSAVRGDTEAFF. Here the CDR3 DNA reads TGTGCCAGCAGTGCGGTCCGGGGAGACACTGAAGCTTTCTTT.

V is TRBV13 and J is TRBJ2-7; 7 bases align to TRBD2. This CDR3 contains 15 residues. The ends lost 0 bases at V and 9 bases at J; junction bases unmatched: 11. Per the germline V gene, CDR1 is PRHDT and CDR2 is FYEKMQ (reference sequence). CDR3 in DNA: TGTGCCAGCAGCTTAGGTGGGGAGGGGCAATATGGGCAGTACTTC. Protein: CASSLGGEGQYGQYF. Based on the CDR3 plus reference TRBV13 and TRBJ2-7, the full variable domain is AAGVIQSPRHLIKEKRETATLKCYPIPRHDTVYWYQQGPGQDPQFLISFYEKMQSDKGSIPDRFSAQQFSDYHSELNMSSLELGDSALYFCASSLGGEGQYGQYFGPGTRLTVT.

The CDR3 DNA reads as TGTGCCAGCAGCCCCTCGGCAGGGGTGGGAAACACCATATATTTT. This gives the protein CASSPSAGVGNTIYF. The chain carries TRBV5-4 and TRBJ1-3; possible D gene TRBD1, 6 bases. The V gene's germline CDR1 is SGHNT and CDR2 YYREEE (reference sequence). This CDR3 comprises 15 residues. Deletions cut 4 bases from V and 4 bases from J, with 15 bases between.

The chain combines TRBV7-2 with TRBJ2-3, with D maybe TRBD2 (5 bases). CDR3 length equals 16 residues. Trimming left V 5 bases short and J 1 base short, with 16 bases between. In germline, CDR1 is SGHTA, CDR2 FQGNSA. DNA of the CDR3: TGTGCCAGCAGCCACGGGGTTAAGTTCGGCACAGATACGCAGTATTTT. Translating it yields CASSHGVKFGTDTQYF. The entire variable domain, with the rest obtained from reference TRBV7-2 and TRBJ2-3, is as follows: GAGVSQSPSNKVTEKGKDVELRCDPISGHTALYWYRQSLGQGLEFLIYFQGNSAPDKSGLPSDRFSAERTGGSVSTLTIQRTQQEDSAVYLCASSHGVKFGTDTQYFGPGTRLTVL.

J is TRBJ2-7 and V is TRBV27, with TRBD1 identical over 11 bases. V shed 8 bases and J 3 bases; nucleotides not matched to a gene: 3. In germline, CDR1 is MNHEY, CDR2 SMNVEV (reference sequence). This CDR3 is built from 13 residues. The DNA for the CDR3 is TGTGCCAGCGGGGGGACAGGGGGCTACGAGCAGTACTTC. Protein: CASGGTGGYEQYF.

The rearrangement joins TRBV5-1 to TRBJ1-1; D is unclear. Germline V CDR1 and CDR2: SGHRS, YFSETQ. The CDR3 runs to 13 residues. Between the trimmed V and J ends, which lost 0 bases and 2 bases, there was a span of 5 bases. The CDR3 sequence is CASSLALNTEAFF. CDR3 coding DNA: TGCGCCAGCAGCTTGGCCCTCAACACTGAAGCTTTCTTT.

In this sample, this clone turned up once. The chain combines TRBV12-5 with TRBJ2-1, with 7 bases lining up with TRBD1. Germline-derived CDR1 and CDR2 are LGHNT and FRNRAP. The length of the CDR3 is 17 residues. Trimming at V came to 2 bases and at J to 7 bases, leaving 14 bases not matched to a gene. This chain's CDR3 is CASGLLLRTGIRNEQFF. For the CDR3, the DNA is TGTGCTAGTGGTTTGCTCTTAAGGACAGGCATTAGGAATGAGCAGTTCTTC.

This clone was seen just once. The V call is TRBV5-1, the J call TRBJ2-2; 10 positions agree with TRBD2. The V and J ends lost 0 bases and 0 bases, in that order; junction bases with no gene match: 5. This CDR3 has 18 residues. Germline V gene sequence: CDR1 SGHRS, CDR2 YFSETQ. CDR3 sequence: CASSLAVGLAANTGELFF. The CDR3, as DNA: TGCGCCAGCAGCTTGGCCGTCGGACTAGCGGCGAACACCGGGGAGCTGTTTTTT.

CDR3 coding DNA: TGTGCCAGCAGTTACTCCGGACAGGCAGGGGGCTACACCTTC. As protein: CASSYSGQAGGYTF. The chain is built from TRBV6-5 and TRBJ1-2, with TRBD1 matching 7 bases. The germline V gene encodes CDR1 MNHEY and CDR2 SVGAGI. V trimming: 0 bases; J trimming: 8 bases; junction bases outside the gene matches: 6. The CDR3 runs 14 residues.

The V and J genes are TRBV7-8 and TRBJ2-7, with 9 nucleotides matching TRBD2. Per germline, CDR1 SGHVS and CDR2 FQNEAQ. J was trimmed by 4 bases and V by 3 bases; bases with no gene match: 13. The CDR3 loop spans 17 amino acids. The CDR3 protein is CASSFGLASGGFYEQYF. CDR3 nucleotide sequence: TGTGCCAGCAGCTTCGGACTAGCGAGTGGGGGTTTTTACGAGCAGTACTTC.

V and J are TRBV2 and TRBJ1-2; D is possibly TRBD1 (6 bases). V shed 6 bases and J shed 4 bases, with 9 bases lying between them. Germline V CDR1 and CDR2: SNHLY, FYNNEI. The CDR3 totals 12 residues. For the CDR3, the DNA is TGTGCCAGCAGCCGGACAGCCTATGGCTACACCTTC. Protein sequence: CASSRTAYGYTF.

Remarks on this clone: Other DNA sequences of this sample code for an identical CDR3. The rearrangement uses TRBV2 and TRBJ2-3; 11 bases fit TRBD2. The V gene end was trimmed by 7 bases and the J gene end by 5 bases; junction bases not matched to a gene: 2. The germline V gene has CDR1 SNHLY and CDR2 FYNNEI. This CDR3 has 13 amino acids. The CDR3 DNA reads as TGTGCCAGCAAAGGACTAGCGGGAGATACGCAGTATTTT. Translating it yields CASKGLAGDTQYF.

The chain links TRBV5-1 to TRBJ2-2; the match to TRBD2 covers 7 bases. Germline lookup yields CDR1 SGHRS and CDR2 YFSETQ. This CDR3 is built from 16 residues. The junction had 8 bases not matched to a gene; V was cut back by 2 bases and J by 4 bases. The CDR3: CASSFLAGDTTGELFF. As DNA, the CDR3 is TGCGCCAGCAGCTTTTTGGCGGGAGACACCACCGGGGAGCTGTTTTTT.

This clone was counted many times. V is TRBV5-1 and J is TRBJ2-1, with a tentative D call TRBD1 (6 bases). Germline V gives CDR1 SGHRS, CDR2 YFSETQ. The CDR3 covers 16 residues. V lost 0 bases to trimming and J lost 3 bases, with 13 bases between them. For the CDR3, the DNA is TGCGCCAGCAGCTTGGAGGGACATACCGACTACAATGAGCAGTTCTTC. This sequence encodes CASSLEGHTDYNEQFF.

This clone was counted a single time. The chain joins TRBV11-2 to TRBJ2-5; 9 nucleotides align to TRBD2. Germline V gene sequence: CDR1 SGHAT, CDR2 FQNNGV. Trimming cost V 6 bases and J 2 bases; bases outside gene matches: 7. The CDR3 is made up of 15 amino acids. The CDR3 is CASRPLAGLQETQYF. CDR3 bases: TGTGCCAGCAGACCGCTAGCGGGACTACAAGAGACCCAGTACTTC.

The chain is built from TRBV6-1 and TRBJ1-1; TRBD1 is a possible D gene (5 bases). The length of the CDR3 is 13 residues. V dropped 2 bases and J dropped 5 bases, with 9 bases sitting between them. The V gene's germline CDR1 is MNHNS and CDR2 SASEGT. CDR3 bases: TGTGCCAGCAGTGAATATAGGGGAACTGAAGCTTTCTTT. Translated: CASSEYRGTEAFF.

This clone was observed a few times. This rearrangement joins TRBV5-6 to TRBJ1-2; 7 bases are a match to TRBD1. The CDR3 covers 16 residues. Germline CDR1 is SGHDT and CDR2 is YYEEEE. V was clipped by 5 bases and J by 4 bases; unmatched bases: 14. The CDR3 DNA reads as TGTGCCAGCAGGAACGAAGGACAGGACGAACTCTATGGCTACACCTTC. Encoded protein: CASRNEGQDELYGYTF.

V usage is TRBV9 and J usage is TRBJ2-7, with 7 bases that match TRBD1. This CDR3 has 14 amino acids. CDR1 SGDLS and CDR2 YYNGEE come from the germline V gene. V trimming: 0 bases; J trimming: 7 bases; junction bases outside the gene matches: 7. CDR3 DNA sequence: TGTGCCAGCAGCGTAGGGCCAGGGGGTAAGGAGCAGTACTTC. Translation: CASSVGPGGKEQYF.

This clone showed up just a few times. V is TRBV5-8 and J is TRBJ2-1; 12 positions agree with TRBD2. Trimming cost V 0 bases and J 8 bases; bases outside gene matches: 3. CDR3 length: 15 amino acids. Germline loops: CDR1 SGHTS, CDR2 YDEGEE. Here the CDR3 reads CASSLGLAGGHEQFF. The CDR3, as DNA: TGTGCCAGCAGCTTGGGTCTAGCGGGAGGGCATGAGCAGTTCTTC.

This clone was observed a single time. This rearrangement joins TRBV11-3 to TRBJ2-1; TRBD2 matches 8 bases. Per germline, CDR1 SGHNT and CDR2 YENEEA. Trimming took 5 bases from V and 4 from J; bases not matched to a gene: 22. The CDR3 has 20 residues. CDR3 sequence: CASSPGLWSSTSEYYNEQFF. The CDR3, as DNA: TGTGCCAGCAGCCCCGGGTTGTGGTCCTCGACTAGCGAATATTACAATGAGCAGTTCTTC.

The V call is TRBV6-2 or TRBV6-3, the J call TRBJ2-1; the D is unclear. V was clipped by 2 bases and J by 6 bases, with 11 bases between them. The CDR3 has 14 amino acids. Germline CDR1 and CDR2: MNHEY and SVGEGT. CDR3 sequence (DNA): TGTGCCAGCAGTTACACATCAATGATCAATGAGCAGTTCTTC. Amino acids: CASSYTSMINEQFF.

This chain connects TRBV25-1 to TRBJ2-4, with a weak D call TRBD1 (6 bases). CDR3 length equals 17 residues. Trimming stripped 1 base from V and 3 bases from J, with 16 bases between. Germline V gene lookup returns CDR1 MGHDK and CDR2 SYGVNS. CDR3 DNA: TGTGCCAGCAGTGAATCTCTAGGGGGAGTAGGCAAAAACATTCAGTACTTC. Residues: CASSESLGGVGKNIQYF.